The present TCR beta chain was sequenced within a study of T-cell memory formation after mild COVID-19. Study details: The TCR clusters were mostly specific to one donor.

Study results and caveats: Pre-infection memory carried some responding clones, suggesting that cross-reactive memory joined. Researchers report contracting CD4+ clones mostly in CM and EM, with CD8+ clones in EMRA.

Points on this clonotype: Its specificity is not known.

CDR3 size: 15 residues. The V gene lost 0 bases and the J gene lost 0 bases, with 8 bases spanning the gap. The germline V gene has CDR1 SGDLS and CDR2 YYNGEE. TCRdb used MiXCR to reprocess the 5' RACE reads, holding one entry per CDR3 protein. The table has 280,000 or so distinct CDR3 sequences, 8% to 9% seen once. Sequencing was performed on PBMCs or a T cell subset sorted from them (not recorded which). This chain connects TRBV9 to TRBJ2-3; possibly TRBD2 for D (6 bases). The receptor was derived from a young man who had mild COVID-19 (a few samples of this study predate the infection). Cell type and time point are not known. Written as DNA, the CDR3 is TGTGCCAGCAGCGTAGGTCGGGGGAGCACAGATACGCAGTATTTT. Residues: CASSVGRGSTDTQYF.